The 25 T cell receptor beta chains below all came from one sample that was sequenced in a study of blood T cell repertoires in COVID-19. Sequencing was performed with immunoSEQ multiplex PCR; in TCRdb, only in-frame clones are kept and a portion is missing. The table has hundreds of thousands of clones, about nine tenths seen once. Sequencing input: PBMCs or T cells enriched from blood (not recorded which). The receptors here all came from a young woman with acute COVID-19.

The V gene is TRBV29-1, the J gene TRBJ2-7; possibly TRBD2 for D (5 bases). Germline V lookup: CDR1 SQVTM, CDR2 ANQGSEA. Trimming stripped 5 bases from V and 1 base from J, with 15 bases between. The CDR3 has 14 residues. The CDR3 nucleotides read TGCAGCGTTTTAGGGTCGGGAAGGTCCTACGAGCAGTACTTC. Translation: CSVLGSGRSYEQYF.

The chain recombines TRBV13 with TRBJ2-7, with D possibly matching TRBD1 (7 bases). The CDR3 consists of 14 residues. V was pared by 3 bases and J by 7 bases, with 16 bases between. Germline CDR1 is PRHDT and CDR2 is FYEKMQ (reference sequence). The CDR3 loop is CASSFGQDRGEQYF. CDR3 coding DNA: TGTGCCAGCAGCTTTGGACAGGATCGGGGGGAGCAGTACTTC.

The rearrangement uses TRBV5-1 and TRBJ2-5; TRBD1 matches 8 bases. Germline lookup yields CDR1 SGHRS and CDR2 YFSETQ. J gave up 0 bases and V 0 bases, and 10 bases lay outside the gene matches. The CDR3 loop spans 18 amino acids. CDR3 loop: CASSLDGRDRTYQETQYF. The CDR3 DNA follows: TGCGCCAGCAGCTTGGACGGGCGGGACAGGACGTACCAAGAGACCCAGTACTTC.

The chain combines TRBV19 with TRBJ2-1; a weak D match, TRBD1 (7 bases). The CDR3 spans 16 residues. V was trimmed by 4 bases and J by 4 bases, leaving 17 bases between them. From germline, CDR1 is LNHDA and CDR2 SQIVND (reference sequence). This chain's CDR3 is CASSRDSGFKYNEQFF. CDR3 nucleotides: TGTGCCAGTAGTAGGGACAGCGGGTTTAAGTACAATGAGCAGTTCTTC.

The chain combines TRBV11-3 with TRBJ2-1, with 7 bases lining up with TRBD1. CDR1 and CDR2 (germline): SGHNT, YENEEA. The V gene end was trimmed by 2 bases and the J gene end by 6 bases; junction bases not matched to a gene: 13. This CDR3 is 17 amino acids long. The CDR3 DNA reads TGTGCCAGCAGCTTATCGGGATGGGACAGTCAAGTCAATGAGCAGTTCTTC. Residues: CASSLSGWDSQVNEQFF.

V usage is TRBV29-1 and J usage is TRBJ1-2; D gene uncertain. Germline CDR1 is SQVTM and CDR2 is ANQGSEA. Trimming removed 6 bases at V and 2 bases at J, with 7 bases between. CDR3 length: 11 residues. CDR3 sequence reads: CSVSGNYGYTF. The CDR3 nucleotides read TGCAGCGTCTCAGGAAACTATGGCTACACCTTC.

The chain employs TRBV5-1 and TRBJ2-1, with D unresolved. This CDR3 has 13 residues. Trimming cost V 3 bases and J 5 bases, with 9 bases left between them. Germline assignment: CDR1 SGHRS and CDR2 YFSETQ. CDR3 sequence (DNA): TGCGCCAGCAGCTCCTACCTGAACAATGAGCAGTTCTTC. Translated: CASSSYLNNEQFF.

The chain is built from TRBV4-1 and TRBJ1-5, with TRBD1 as a possible D gene (6 bases). Germline values: CDR1 MGHRA, CDR2 YSYEKL. V was clipped by 0 bases and J by 5 bases, with 20 bases between them. The CDR3 has 18 residues. In nucleotides, the CDR3 is TGCGCCAGCAGCCAAGATGAGGGTCTAGGGACATACGATCAGCCCCAGCATTTT. Amino acids: CASSQDEGLGTYDQPQHF.

This clone was detected once. The chain couples TRBV9 to TRBJ2-5; D remains ambiguous. The CDR3 runs 15 residues. The V and J ends lost 0 bases and 5 bases respectively, with 14 bases between them. From germline, CDR1 is SGDLS and CDR2 YYNGEE. The CDR3 loop reads CASSVGDSTGETQYF. CDR3 DNA: TGTGCCAGCAGCGTAGGCGACTCAACCGGGGAGACCCAGTACTTC.

V is TRBV12-5 and J is TRBJ1-1; D is ambiguous. Trimming removed 6 bases at V and 8 bases at J, with 13 bases between. The CDR3 extends over 12 amino acids. Per the germline V gene, CDR1 is LGHNT and CDR2 is FRNRAP. The CDR3 is CASGQASSEAFF. As DNA, the CDR3 is TGTGCTAGTGGCCAAGCATCATCGGAAGCTTTCTTT.

The V call is TRBV5-1, the J call TRBJ2-5; 7 positions match TRBD2. This CDR3 is built from 15 residues. With 5 bases clipped from V and 1 base from J, the junction kept 8 bases outside the gene matches. Per the germline V gene, CDR1 is SGHRS and CDR2 is YFSETQ. CDR3 DNA: TGCGCCAGCAGTTCCAGCGGGGCGCTCCAAGAGACCCAGTACTTC. It is translated as CASSSSGALQETQYF.

The DNA for the CDR3 is TGCGCCAGCAGCAAGCCGGGACAGGGGGACTACACCTTC. Translating gives CASSKPGQGDYTF. This rearrangement joins TRBV5-1 to TRBJ1-2, with 11 positions matching TRBD1. The trim removed 4 bases at V and 10 bases at J, leaving 6 bases unmatched. Germline lookup yields CDR1 SGHRS and CDR2 YFSETQ. The CDR3 has 13 amino acids.

On this clone itself: A read error may produce the germline difference seen at one junction end. The V gene is TRBV7-9, the J gene TRBJ1-6; tentative D call: TRBD1 (5 bases). The CDR3 is made up of 17 amino acids. The germline V gene has CDR1 SEHNR and CDR2 FQNEAQ (reference sequence). The CDR3 sequence is CATSKGSGGTYNSSLHF. CDR3 coding DNA: TGTGCCACCAGCAAGGGGAGCGGGGGAACTTATAATTCATCCCTCCACTTT.

The rearrangement joins TRBV3-1 (or the pseudogene TRBV3-2) to TRBJ2-5; the D gene is possibly TRBD2 (5 bases). The germline V and J ends were trimmed by 3 bases and 4 bases, with 15 bases remaining between them. This CDR3 is built from 15 residues. Germline V gene sequence: CDR1 LGHDT, CDR2 YNNKEL (reference sequence). DNA of the CDR3: TGTGCCAGCAGCCAGGGATTTTTGGGGAGAGAGACCCAGTACTTC. Protein product: CASSQGFLGRETQYF.

V and J are TRBV11-2 and TRBJ1-6; 7 bases are a match to TRBD1. V lost 3 bases and J lost 8; bases outside the gene matches: 4. CDR3 size: 14 residues. Germline V gene data show CDR1 as SGHAT and CDR2 as FQNNGV. The CDR3 bases are TGTGCCAGCAGCTTGGGGGACAGCGATTCACCCCTCCACTTT. This sequence encodes CASSLGDSDSPLHF.

This chain links TRBV5-5 with TRBJ1-3; D is unresolved. From germline, CDR1 is SGHKS and CDR2 YYEKEE (reference sequence). The CDR3 extends over 19 amino acids. Trimming stripped 4 bases from V and 4 bases from J, with 27 bases between. CDR3 loop: CASSPVEVMLRLSGNTIYF. The CDR3 bases are TGTGCCAGCAGCCCTGTCGAGGTTATGTTGAGGCTATCGGGAAACACCATATATTTT.

V is TRBV6-2 or TRBV6-3 and J is TRBJ1-1; no reliable D call. Germline CDR1 and CDR2: MNHEY and SVGEGT. This CDR3 contains 14 residues. Trimming cost V 2 bases and J 1 base, with 8 bases left between them. CDR3 residues: CASSYGETNTEAFF. The DNA of the CDR3 is TGTGCCAGCAGTTACGGAGAAACGAACACTGAAGCTTTCTTT.

This chain uses TRBV5-1 with TRBJ2-2; D unresolved. Trimming pared 1 base from V and 4 bases from J, leaving 5 bases between. CDR3 length: 13 amino acids. Germline assignment: CDR1 SGHRS and CDR2 YFSETQ. Here the CDR3 reads CASSLYPTGELFF. The CDR3 nucleotides are TGCGCCAGCAGCTTGTATCCCACCGGGGAGCTGTTTTTT.

The J gene is TRBJ1-4, the V gene TRBV18, with a possible D match to TRBD1 (5 bases). From germline, CDR1 is KGHSH and CDR2 LQKENI. V lost 1 base, J lost 4 bases, and 10 bases lay in between. The CDR3 is 15 amino acids. For the CDR3, the DNA is TGTGCCAGCTCACCACGGGACTTAGATAATGAAAAACTGTTTTTT. Translating it yields CASSPRDLDNEKLFF.

This clone was counted between two and nine times. V is TRBV29-1 and J is TRBJ1-4; no clear D gene. V was cut by 4 bases and J by 8 bases, with 8 bases left in between. Germline V CDR1 and CDR2: SQVTM, ANQGSEA. This CDR3 comprises 11 residues. The CDR3 is CSVVRGEKLFF. The CDR3 DNA sequence: TGCAGCGTTGTTCGAGGGGAAAAACTGTTTTTT.

This chain joins TRBV20-1 and TRBJ1-1, with 7 bases lining up with TRBD1. Trimming removed 3 bases from V and 5 bases from J; junction bases left unmatched: 6. Germline lookup yields CDR1 DFQATT and CDR2 SNEGSKA (reference sequence). This CDR3 region has 13 residues. The CDR3 coding sequence is TGCAGTGCTAGTGTGACAGGGCGAACTGAAGCTTTCTTT. Protein sequence: CSASVTGRTEAFF.

The chain joins TRBV19 to TRBJ2-2; 14 nucleotides match TRBD2. The CDR3 has 20 residues. V was pared by 3 bases and J by 5 bases, with 14 bases of the junction left unmatched. The germline gives CDR1 LNHDA, CDR2 SQIVND (reference sequence). The DNA of the CDR3 is TGTGCCAGTAGTATTTTGGTCGGGGGACTAGCGGGGGAGAATACCGGGGAGCTGTTTTTT. Translated, it gives CASSILVGGLAGENTGELFF.

This clone has only a few counts. The V and J genes are TRBV18 and TRBJ1-5; D is unclear. CDR1 and CDR2 from the germline V gene are KGHSH and LQKENI. With 1 base removed from V and 4 bases from J, the gap between germline ends came to 8 bases. This CDR3 contains 14 residues. CDR3 loop: CASSPQGANQPQHF. CDR3 sequence (DNA): TGTGCCAGCTCACCACAGGGAGCGAATCAGCCCCAGCATTTT.

The V and J genes are TRBV9 and TRBJ1-2; TRBD1 matches at 8 bases. Germline V lookup: CDR1 SGDLS, CDR2 YYNGEE. The CDR3 spans 11 residues. V shed 6 bases, J shed 7 bases, and the junction held 2 bases outside the gene matches. The CDR3 here is CASKGTGGYTF. For the CDR3, the DNA is TGTGCCAGCAAAGGGACAGGTGGCTACACCTTC.

The V call is TRBV7-8, the J call TRBJ1-6; D uncertain. V lost 0 bases to trimming and J lost 3 bases, with 9 bases between them. This CDR3 has 16 residues. The germline V gene encodes CDR1 SGHVS and CDR2 FQNEAQ. The CDR3 coding sequence is TGTGCCAGCAGCTTAGCGCCAACAGACTATAATTCACCCCTCCACTTT. Translated, it gives CASSLAPTDYNSPLHF.